Each of the 23 T cell receptor beta chains below was sequenced from the same sample in a study of blood T cells in healthy people across ages. It was with a sample-barcoded 5' primer and a J-beta primer mix that a second PCR of roughly 7 to 12 cycles was run. In TCRdb, the 5' RACE reads were re-called with MiXCR into one record per CDR3 protein. The sample yields hundreds of thousands of distinct CDR3 sequences, roughly 53% seen once. Source material: blood. These receptors all come from a man aged 55 to 70 in good health.

V usage is TRBV12-3 or TRBV12-4 and J usage is TRBJ2-1; D not resolved. V was pared by 8 bases and J by 8 bases, with 13 bases between. The CDR3 spans 12 residues. CDR3 bases: TGTGCCAGCCATCGTGGGTTCGATGAGCAGTTCTTC. This encodes CASHRGFDEQFF.

V gene TRBV11-2 combines with J gene TRBJ1-2; tentatively, D is TRBD1 (5 bases). V was cut by 3 bases and J by 0 bases, with 11 bases left in between. The CDR3 length is 15 residues. Germline CDR1 is SGHAT and CDR2 is FQNNGV. The CDR3 DNA reads TGTGCCAGCAGCTTCTTACAGGAAGCTAACTATGGCTACACCTTC. Protein sequence: CASSFLQEANYGYTF.

The CDR3 coding sequence is TGCGCCAGCAGCTCGAACCAGGGGGGAGAGCAGTTCTTC. This sequence encodes CASSSNQGGEQFF. V usage is TRBV5-1 and J usage is TRBJ2-1, with a weak D call TRBD1 (7 bases). Germline CDR1 is SGHRS and CDR2 is YFSETQ. The V and J ends lost 3 bases and 10 bases respectively, with 14 bases between them. This CDR3 comprises 13 residues. Supplemented by reference TRBV5-1 and TRBJ2-1, the full variable domain reads KAGVTQTPRYLIKTRGQQVTLSCSPISGHRSVSWYQQTPGQGLQFLFEYFSETQRNKGNFPGRFSGRQFSNSRSEMNVSTLELGDSALYLCASSSNQGGEQFFGPGTRLTVL.

The chain carries TRBV7-9 and TRBJ2-2, with TRBD1 matching 7 bases. CDR1 is SEHNR and CDR2 is FQNEAQ in the germline V gene (reference sequence). The CDR3 consists of 15 residues. J was trimmed by 3 bases and V by 5 bases; bases with no gene match: 6. The CDR3, as DNA: TGTGCCAGCAGCCTCGGACAGGCAGACACCGGGGAGCTGTTTTTT. Encoded protein: CASSLGQADTGELFF.

This clonotype was observed once. The gene calls are TRBV27 and TRBJ2-1; possible D gene TRBD2, 6 bases. Trimming cost V 4 bases and J 13 bases, with 14 bases left between them. CDR3 length equals 12 residues. The germline CDR1 and CDR2 sequences are MNHEY and SMNVEV (reference sequence). Here the CDR3 reads CASSSPLASQFF. CDR3 nucleotide sequence: TGTGCCAGCAGTTCCCCTCTAGCGTCTCAGTTCTTC.

The CDR3 is CATSDEAGGSYNEQFF. The DNA of the CDR3 is TGTGCCACCAGTGACGAAGCGGGGGGTTCCTACAATGAGCAGTTCTTC. The V call is TRBV24-1, the J call TRBJ2-1; 9 positions match TRBD2. This CDR3 is 16 amino acids long. Looked up from germline, CDR1 is KGHDR and CDR2 is SFDVKD. The junction had 4 bases not matched to a gene; V was cut back by 4 bases and J by 1 base.

V gene TRBV20-1 combines with J gene TRBJ1-1, with TRBD1 matching 8 bases. Germline V gene lookup returns CDR1 DFQATT and CDR2 SNEGSKA (reference sequence). The CDR3 length is 12 residues. V was clipped by 5 bases and J by 8 bases; unmatched bases: 7. CDR3 protein: CSAPRQGPEAFF. The CDR3 DNA reads TGCAGTGCTCCAAGACAGGGGCCAGAAGCTTTCTTT.

The chain recombines TRBV27 with TRBJ2-3; TRBD2 is a possible D gene (7 bases). With 4 bases removed from V and 2 bases from J, the gap between germline ends came to 16 bases. This CDR3 spans 16 amino acids. Germline loops: CDR1 MNHEY, CDR2 SMNVEV (reference sequence). This chain's CDR3 is CASSSQRGGYTDTQYF. The CDR3 region has the DNA TGTGCCAGCAGTTCCCAGAGGGGGGGATACACAGATACGCAGTATTTT.

In this sample, this clonotype turned up once. CDR3 protein: CSVRVPYGYTF. CDR3 in DNA: TGCAGCGTCAGGGTCCCCTATGGCTACACCTTC. This rearrangement joins TRBV29-1 to TRBJ1-2; TRBD1 might be the D (5 bases). Germline V gene data show CDR1 as SQVTM and CDR2 as ANQGSEA. The V end was cut by 6 bases, the J end by 4 bases, with 9 bases between. The CDR3 spans 11 residues.

The chain is built from TRBV5-8 and TRBJ2-4; the D gene could be TRBD1 or TRBD2 (5 bases each). The DNA end is more similar to TRBJ2-7, so the J call may be wrong. Germline V gene data show CDR1 as SGHTS and CDR2 as YDEGEE. The CDR3 extends over 12 amino acids. CDR3 region: CASARGVYEQYF. The CDR3 DNA is TGTGCCAGCGCCAGAGGGGTCTACGAGCAGTACTTC.

Concerning this clonotype itself: This may be a read error, as it is one base from a much larger clone. This chain joins TRBV20-1 and TRBJ2-5; 8 bases line up with TRBD2. This CDR3 region has 11 residues. Looked up from germline, CDR1 is DFQATT and CDR2 is SNEGSKA (reference sequence). J gave up 11 bases and V 6 bases, and 8 bases lay outside the gene matches. CDR3 nucleotide sequence: TGCAGTGCCAATCGGGGGGGGGAGCAGTACTTC. Protein product: CSANRGGEQYF.

The chain is built from TRBV28 and TRBJ2-7; 8 bases align to TRBD1. This CDR3 is built from 15 residues. CDR1 MDHEN and CDR2 SYDVKM come from the germline V gene. Trimming cost V 3 bases and J 1 base; bases outside gene matches: 5. The CDR3 reads CASSFMRTGSYEQYF. The CDR3 nucleotides are TGTGCCAGCAGTTTCATGAGGACAGGGTCCTACGAGCAGTACTTC.

The chain carries TRBV20-1 and TRBJ2-7; TRBD2 matches 9 bases. Germline V gene sequence: CDR1 DFQATT, CDR2 SNEGSKA (reference sequence). The CDR3 runs 12 residues. Trimming took 3 bases from V and 6 from J; bases not matched to a gene: 3. CDR3 sequence: CSARRSGGEQYF. The CDR3 DNA follows: TGCAGTGCTAGGCGTAGCGGGGGCGAGCAGTACTTC.

In its sample, this clonotype was seen a few times. The rearrangement uses TRBV20-1 and TRBJ2-1; D possibly corresponds to TRBD2 (6 bases). Trimming removed 5 bases at V and 7 bases at J, with 18 bases between. The CDR3 runs 14 residues. In germline, CDR1 is DFQATT, CDR2 SNEGSKA (reference sequence). CDR3 in amino acids: CSAHLPGLLNEQFF. The CDR3 DNA follows: TGCAGTGCTCATTTACCGGGACTTCTAAATGAGCAGTTCTTC.

DNA for the CDR3: TGTGCCAGCAGTTTGAAGGGGACAGGGGATTCACCCCTCCACTTT. This codes for CASSLKGTGDSPLHF. The J gene is TRBJ1-6, the V gene TRBV12-3 or TRBV12-4, with 10 bases identical to TRBD1. This CDR3 contains 15 residues. The junction had 4 bases not matched to a gene; V was cut back by 3 bases and J by 8 bases.

This clonotype was observed a handful of times. This rearrangement joins TRBV12-3 or TRBV12-4 to TRBJ1-5, with 10 bases that match TRBD1. J was trimmed by 1 base and V by 3 bases; bases with no gene match: 6. The CDR3 is made up of 17 amino acids. CDR3 region: CASSFRTGGESNQPQHF. CDR3 bases: TGTGCCAGCAGTTTTAGGACAGGGGGAGAGAGCAATCAGCCCCAGCATTTT.

V usage is TRBV21-1 and J usage is TRBJ2-4. TRBV21-1 is a listed pseudogene. CDR3 length equals 17 residues. Here the CDR3 DNA reads TGTGCCAGCAGCAAGGGTCTCACGGCTTGGGCCAAAAACATTCAGTACTTC. Its translation is CASSKGLTAWAKNIQYF.

The chain joins TRBV9 to TRBJ2-7; 7 bases are shared with TRBD2. CDR1 SGDLS and CDR2 YYNGEE come from the germline V gene. V trimming: 4 bases; J trimming: 6 bases; junction bases outside the gene matches: 7. This CDR3 is built from 13 residues. CDR3 in DNA: TGTGCCAGCAGCTCGTATAGGGAGGGCGAGCAGTACTTC. Translated: CASSSYREGEQYF.

Concerning this clonotype: One base away lies a much larger clone, so this may be a sequencing read error. This chain uses TRBV12-3 or TRBV12-4 with TRBJ2-1; 7 bases agree with TRBD1. The CDR3 loop spans 14 amino acids. CDR3 sequence: CANSPGTAYNEQFF. The CDR3 DNA follows: TGTGCCAACAGTCCCGGGACAGCCTACAATGAGCAGTTCTTC.

The genes are TRBV12-3 or TRBV12-4 and TRBJ1-4, with D hard to call. Trimming took 1 base from V and 7 from J, leaving 7 bases between them. This CDR3 has 13 residues. CDR3: CASSLGFPEKLFF. Here the CDR3 DNA reads TGTGCCAGCAGTTTAGGGTTCCCTGAAAAACTGTTTTTT.

The chain couples TRBV5-5 to TRBJ1-2; D remains ambiguous. The CDR3 runs 15 residues. V was shortened by 2 bases and J by 0 bases, with 11 bases between the two germline ends. CDR1 is SGHKS and CDR2 is YYEKEE in the germline V gene (reference sequence). CDR3: CASSLAGRTNYGYTF. DNA for the CDR3: TGTGCCAGCAGCTTAGCGGGAAGAACTAACTATGGCTACACCTTC.

The rearrangement uses TRBV7-2 and TRBJ2-3; 13 nucleotides line up with TRBD2. CDR3 length: 15 residues. V lost 4 bases, J lost 10 bases, and 8 bases stayed unmatched. Germline CDR1 and CDR2: SGHTA and FQGNSA. As DNA, the CDR3 is TGTGCCAGCAGCTCGTCGACTAGCGGGGGGTGTCCGCAGTATTTT. This sequence encodes CASSSSTSGGCPQYF.

This sequence joins TRBV11-2 and TRBJ2-5, with 8 nucleotides matching TRBD1. After removal of 4 bases from V and 11 bases from J, the junction contained 12 bases not matched to a gene. The V gene's germline CDR1 is SGHAT and CDR2 FQNNGV. CDR3 length: 14 amino acids. The CDR3 loop is CASSSGRGHNEQYF. CDR3 bases: TGTGCCAGCAGCTCAGGCAGGGGGCACAATGAGCAGTACTTC.